This record concerns one TCR beta chain sequence. Its antigen is undetermined. The data are from a study of cytomegalovirus exposure and HLA in healthy donors. For the study at large: A data release that came early held 75 million to 85 million unique TCRs from HLA-typed donors. Study outcomes and limitations: Versus the roughly 690-donor mean, an Asian-associated ancestry cluster reportedly showed fewer N-insertions in a later analysis. Later analysis showed most CMV-associated TCR beta chains appearing HLA-restricted. For most subjects, TCR beta sequences were reported to predict HLA-A and HLA-B alleles with accuracy.

Amplification used 60 Vbeta primers and 13 Jbeta primers. Measured with immunoSEQ multiplex PCR; TCRdb has only the in-frame clones, and not every one. Found here are some 76,000 clones, around four fifths of them singletons; the top ten hold roughly 9%. This CDR3 is 14 amino acids long. The germline CDR1 and CDR2 sequences are KGHSH and LQKENI. Trimming took 3 bases from V and 4 from J, leaving 11 bases between them. The TCR comes from a woman in her forties in good health and CMV-seropositive. The sequenced sample consisted of PBMCs. The chain uses TRBV18 and TRBJ2-3; perhaps TRBD1 as D (5 bases). CDR3 sequence reads: CASSPNRWADTQYF. DNA of the CDR3: TGTGCCAGCTCACCTAACAGGTGGGCAGATACGCAGTATTTT. The entire variable domain, with the rest obtained from reference TRBV18 and TRBJ2-3, is as follows: NAGVMQNPRHLVRRRGQEARLRCSPMKGHSHVYWYRQLPEEGLKFMVYLQKENIIDESGMPKERFSAEFPKEGPSILRIQQVVRGDSAAYFCASSPNRWADTQYFGPGTRLTVL.